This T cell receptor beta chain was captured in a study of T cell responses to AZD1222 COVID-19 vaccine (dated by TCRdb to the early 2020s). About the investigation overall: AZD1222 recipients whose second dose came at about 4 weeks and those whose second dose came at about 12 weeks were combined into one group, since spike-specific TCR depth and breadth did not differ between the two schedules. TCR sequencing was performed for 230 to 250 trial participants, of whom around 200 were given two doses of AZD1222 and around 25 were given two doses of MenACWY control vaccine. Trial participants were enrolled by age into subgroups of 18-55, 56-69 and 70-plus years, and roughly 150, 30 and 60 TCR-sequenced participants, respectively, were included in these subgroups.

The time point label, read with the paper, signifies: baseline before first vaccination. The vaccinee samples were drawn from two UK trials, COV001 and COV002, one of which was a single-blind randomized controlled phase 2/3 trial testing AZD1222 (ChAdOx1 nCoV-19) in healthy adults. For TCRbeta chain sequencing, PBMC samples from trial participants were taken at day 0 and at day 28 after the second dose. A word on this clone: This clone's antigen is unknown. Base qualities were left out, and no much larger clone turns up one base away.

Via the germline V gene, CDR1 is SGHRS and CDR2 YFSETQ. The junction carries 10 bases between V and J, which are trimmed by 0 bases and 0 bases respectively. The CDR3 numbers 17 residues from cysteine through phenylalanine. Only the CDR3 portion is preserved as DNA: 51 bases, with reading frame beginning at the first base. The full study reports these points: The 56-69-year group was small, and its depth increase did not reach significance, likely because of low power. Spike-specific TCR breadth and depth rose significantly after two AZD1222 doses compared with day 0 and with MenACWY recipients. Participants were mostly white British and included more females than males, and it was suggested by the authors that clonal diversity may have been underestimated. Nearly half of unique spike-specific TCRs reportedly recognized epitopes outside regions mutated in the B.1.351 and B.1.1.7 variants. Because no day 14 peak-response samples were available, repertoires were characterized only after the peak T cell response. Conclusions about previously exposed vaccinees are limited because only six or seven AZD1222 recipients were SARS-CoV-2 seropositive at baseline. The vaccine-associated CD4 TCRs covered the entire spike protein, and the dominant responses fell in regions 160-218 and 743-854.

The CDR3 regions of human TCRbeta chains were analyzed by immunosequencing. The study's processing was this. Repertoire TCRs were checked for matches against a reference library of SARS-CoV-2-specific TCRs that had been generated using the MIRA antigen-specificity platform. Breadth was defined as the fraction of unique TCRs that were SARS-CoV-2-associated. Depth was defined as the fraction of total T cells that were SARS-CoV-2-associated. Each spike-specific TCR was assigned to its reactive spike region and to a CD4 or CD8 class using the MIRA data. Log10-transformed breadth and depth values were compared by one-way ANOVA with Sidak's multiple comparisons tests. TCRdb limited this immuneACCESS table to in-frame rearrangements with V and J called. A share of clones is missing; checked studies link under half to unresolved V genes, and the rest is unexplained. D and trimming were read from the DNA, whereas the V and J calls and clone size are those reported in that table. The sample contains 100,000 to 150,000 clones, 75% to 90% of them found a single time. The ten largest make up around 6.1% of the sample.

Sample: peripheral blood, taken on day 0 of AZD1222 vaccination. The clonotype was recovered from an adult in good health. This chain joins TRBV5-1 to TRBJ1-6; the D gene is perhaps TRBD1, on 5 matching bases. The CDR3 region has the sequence CASSLGTRSSYNSPLHF. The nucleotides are TGCGCCAGCAGCTTGGGGACACGGAGCTCCTATAATTCACCCCTCCACTTT.